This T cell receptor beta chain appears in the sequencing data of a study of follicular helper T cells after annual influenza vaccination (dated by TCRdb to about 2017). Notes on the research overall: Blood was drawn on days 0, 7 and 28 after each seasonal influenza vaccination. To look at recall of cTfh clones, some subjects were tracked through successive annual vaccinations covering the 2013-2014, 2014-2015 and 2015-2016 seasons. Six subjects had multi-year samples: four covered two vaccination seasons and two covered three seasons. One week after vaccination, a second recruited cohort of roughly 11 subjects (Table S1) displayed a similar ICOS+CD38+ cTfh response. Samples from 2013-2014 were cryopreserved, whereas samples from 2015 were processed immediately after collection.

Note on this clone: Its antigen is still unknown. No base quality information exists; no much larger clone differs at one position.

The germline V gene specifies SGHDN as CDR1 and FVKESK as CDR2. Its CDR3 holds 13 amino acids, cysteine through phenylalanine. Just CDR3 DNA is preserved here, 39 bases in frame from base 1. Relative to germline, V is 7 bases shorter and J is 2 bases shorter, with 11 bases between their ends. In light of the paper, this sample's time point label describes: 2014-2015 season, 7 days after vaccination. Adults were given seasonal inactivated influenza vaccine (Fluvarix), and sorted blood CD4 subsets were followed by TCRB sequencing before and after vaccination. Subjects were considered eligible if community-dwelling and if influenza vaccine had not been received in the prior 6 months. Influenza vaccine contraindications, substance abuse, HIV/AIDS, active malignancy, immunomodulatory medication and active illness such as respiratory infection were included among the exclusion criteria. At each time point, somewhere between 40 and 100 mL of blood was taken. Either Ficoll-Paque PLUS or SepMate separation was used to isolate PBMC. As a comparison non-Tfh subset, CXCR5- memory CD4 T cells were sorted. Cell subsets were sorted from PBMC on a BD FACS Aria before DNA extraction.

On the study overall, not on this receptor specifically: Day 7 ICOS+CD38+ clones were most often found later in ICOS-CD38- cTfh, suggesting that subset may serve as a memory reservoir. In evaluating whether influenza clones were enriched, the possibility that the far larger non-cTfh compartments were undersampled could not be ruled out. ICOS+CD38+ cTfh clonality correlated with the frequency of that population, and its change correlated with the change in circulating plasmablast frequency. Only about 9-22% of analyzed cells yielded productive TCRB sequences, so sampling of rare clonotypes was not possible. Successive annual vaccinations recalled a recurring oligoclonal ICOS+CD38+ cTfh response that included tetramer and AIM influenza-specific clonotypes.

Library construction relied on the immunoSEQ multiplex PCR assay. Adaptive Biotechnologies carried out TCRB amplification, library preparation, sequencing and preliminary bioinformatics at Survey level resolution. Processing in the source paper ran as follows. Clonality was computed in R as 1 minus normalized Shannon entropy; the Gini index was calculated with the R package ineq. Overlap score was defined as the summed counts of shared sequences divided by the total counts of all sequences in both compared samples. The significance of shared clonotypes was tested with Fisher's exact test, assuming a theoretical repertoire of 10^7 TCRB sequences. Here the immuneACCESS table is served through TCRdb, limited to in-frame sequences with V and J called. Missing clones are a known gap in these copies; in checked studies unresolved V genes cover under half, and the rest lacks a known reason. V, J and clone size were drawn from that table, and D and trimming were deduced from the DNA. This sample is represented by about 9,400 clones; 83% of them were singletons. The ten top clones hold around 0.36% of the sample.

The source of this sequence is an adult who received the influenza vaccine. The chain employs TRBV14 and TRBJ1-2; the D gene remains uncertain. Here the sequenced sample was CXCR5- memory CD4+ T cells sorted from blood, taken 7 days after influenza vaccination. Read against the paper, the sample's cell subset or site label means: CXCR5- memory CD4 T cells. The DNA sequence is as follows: TGTGCCAGCACCCTGCTTGCCAACTATGGCTACACCTTC. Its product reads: CASTLLANYGYTF.